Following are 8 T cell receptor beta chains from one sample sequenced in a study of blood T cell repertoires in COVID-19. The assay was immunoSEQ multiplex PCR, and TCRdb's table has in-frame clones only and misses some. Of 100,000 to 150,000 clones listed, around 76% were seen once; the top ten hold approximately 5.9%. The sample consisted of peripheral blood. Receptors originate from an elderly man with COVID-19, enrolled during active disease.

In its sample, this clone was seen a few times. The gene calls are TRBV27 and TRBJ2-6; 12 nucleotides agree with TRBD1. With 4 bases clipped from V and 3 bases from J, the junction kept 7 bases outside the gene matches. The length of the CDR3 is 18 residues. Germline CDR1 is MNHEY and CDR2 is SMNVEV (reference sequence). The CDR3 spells CASSSPGQGAGGANVLTF. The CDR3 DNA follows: TGTGCCAGCAGTTCGCCGGGACAGGGGGCAGGTGGGGCCAACGTCCTGACTTTC.

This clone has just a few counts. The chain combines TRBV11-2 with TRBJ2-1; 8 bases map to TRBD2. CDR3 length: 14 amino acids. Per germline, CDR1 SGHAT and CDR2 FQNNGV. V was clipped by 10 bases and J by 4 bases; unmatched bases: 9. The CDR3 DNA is TGTGCCACCCAGGGGACTAGGACGTACAATGAGCAGTTCTTC. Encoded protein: CATQGTRTYNEQFF.

The CDR3 protein is CASSYSSGRAAETQYF. The CDR3 DNA reads TGTGCCAGCAGTTACTCGAGCGGGAGGGCCGCGGAGACCCAGTACTTC. The chain joins TRBV6-5 to TRBJ2-5, with 10 positions matching TRBD2. V dropped 0 bases and J dropped 5; count of bases not matched to a gene: 6. In germline, CDR1 is MNHEY, CDR2 SVGAGI. This CDR3 is 16 amino acids long.

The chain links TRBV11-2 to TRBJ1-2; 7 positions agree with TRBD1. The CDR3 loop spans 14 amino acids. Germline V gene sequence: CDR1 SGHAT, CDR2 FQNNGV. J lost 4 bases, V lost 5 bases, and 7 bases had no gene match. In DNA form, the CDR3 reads TGTGCCAGCAGCCCCCAGGGACAGATCTATGGCTACACCTTC. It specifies CASSPQGQIYGYTF.

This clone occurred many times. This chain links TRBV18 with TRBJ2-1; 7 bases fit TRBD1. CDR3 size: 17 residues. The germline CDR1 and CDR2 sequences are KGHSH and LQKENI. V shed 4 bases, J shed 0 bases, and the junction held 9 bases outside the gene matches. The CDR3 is CASSLIQGSSSYNEQFF. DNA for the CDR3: TGTGCCAGCTCACTCATACAGGGGTCGAGCTCCTACAATGAGCAGTTCTTC. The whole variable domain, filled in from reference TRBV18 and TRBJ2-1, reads NAGVMQNPRHLVRRRGQEARLRCSPMKGHSHVYWYRQLPEEGLKFMVYLQKENIIDESGMPKERFSAEFPKEGPSILRIQQVVRGDSAAYFCASSLIQGSSSYNEQFFGPGTRLTVL.

CDR3 sequence reads: CASNLGTSGSIGEQFF. The CDR3 DNA follows: TGTGCCAGCAACCTCGGGACTAGCGGGAGTATTGGTGAGCAGTTCTTC. V gene TRBV9 combines with J gene TRBJ2-1, with 14 bases lining up with TRBD2. CDR3 length: 16 residues. CDR1 is SGDLS and CDR2 is YYNGEE in the germline V gene. Trimming removed 6 bases from V and 9 bases from J; junction bases left unmatched: 11.

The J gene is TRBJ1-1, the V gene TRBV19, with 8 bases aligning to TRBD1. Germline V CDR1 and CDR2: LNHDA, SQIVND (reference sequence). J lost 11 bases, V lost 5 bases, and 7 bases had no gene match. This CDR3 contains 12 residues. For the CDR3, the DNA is TGTGCCAGTAGTGTCGGGACAGGAGGGGCTTTCTTT. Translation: CASSVGTGGAFF.

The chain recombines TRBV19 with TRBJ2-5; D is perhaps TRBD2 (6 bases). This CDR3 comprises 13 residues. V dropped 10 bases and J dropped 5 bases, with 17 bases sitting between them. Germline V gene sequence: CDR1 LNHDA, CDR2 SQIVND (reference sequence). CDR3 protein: CATSSGGFETQYF. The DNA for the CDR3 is TGTGCCACCTCTTCCGGGGGATTTGAGACCCAGTACTTC.